This T cell receptor (beta chain) was profiled in a study of CD8+ T cells in alopecia areata. A note on this clone: Its antigen is not identified.

Sequencing templates came from extracted RNA that was reverse transcribed into cDNA. This table comes from immunoSEQ multiplex PCR, and its TCRdb copy is limited to in-frame clones, with some not included. The sample records about 200,000 clones, 58% being singletons. Treatment: oral pan-JAK inhibitor, 5-10 mg twice daily. Samples from alopecia areata patients were lesional scalp punch biopsies and peripheral blood. Findings and limits, study-wide: Only one nonresponder was present, which leaves the link between baseline CD8+ expansion and response uncertain. Many expanded lesional clones persisted in scalp and blood during tofacitinib.

CDR3 length: 18 amino acids. Trimming took 4 bases from V and 5 from J, leaving 26 bases between them. CDR1 is MNHEY and CDR2 is SMNVEV in the germline V gene (reference sequence). The sequenced sample was CD4+ T cells sorted from blood, obtained at week 24, from a patient treated with tofacitinib. This rearrangement joins TRBV27 to TRBJ1-2, with a possible D match to TRBD1 (5 bases). The clonotype was recovered from a human donor with alopecia areata. The CDR3 DNA reads TGTGCCAGCAGTTCACTAACCTCTATCACAGGAGGAGCTTATGGCTACACCTTC. This sequence encodes CASSSLTSITGGAYGYTF.